The clone carrying this T cell receptor (beta chain) was counted at least ten times. Its target is not known. From RNA transcripts, TCR beta CDR3 regions were amplified. A set of HTBI primers served as the primers for a first-round RT-PCR of the TCR CDR3. MiXCR, applied by TCRdb to the multiplex PCR reads, yields one record per CDR3 protein. The repertoire has around 300,000 distinct CDR3 sequences, roughly 20% of them found once; the top ten carry less than 40%. These data belong to a study of T cells in Graves' hyperthyroidism and ophthalmopathy. Study findings and constraints: Most thyroid clonotypes with frequency above 0.001 were detected in blood.

Trimming removed 4 bases from V and 3 bases from J, with 14 bases in between. This CDR3 contains 15 residues. CDR1 and CDR2 (germline): LGHDT, YNNKEL (reference sequence). On the basis of clinical symptoms, serum thyroxine and TRAb, thyroid ultrasound and orbital computed tomography, diagnoses were made. The chain couples TRBV3-1 to TRBJ2-3, with D possibly matching TRBD2 (6 bases). Sequencing used blood. The sequence was collected from a man aged 50-59 years with Graves' ophthalmopathy. The CDR3 is CASSLGSFWTDTQYF. CDR3 in DNA: TGTGCCAGCAGCCTCGGGAGTTTTTGGACAGATACGCAGTATTTT.